Detailed here is one T cell receptor (beta chain). The germline V gene encodes CDR1 MGHRA and CDR2 YSYEKL. The CDR3 sequence is 15 residues long. V was pared by 0 bases and J by 2 bases, with 10 bases between. This sample was taken from a study of blood T cell repertoires in COVID-19. Study-wide context: T cells, B-cell-depleted T cells, or PBMCs provided the cDNA or gDNA that served as material.

This table comes from immunoSEQ multiplex PCR, and its TCRdb copy is limited to in-frame clones, with some not included. The data show 270,000 or so clones, roughly 85% seen once. This receptor was taken from a woman between 45 and 60 years old who had recovered from COVID-19. What was sequenced was peripheral blood. The genes are TRBV4-1 and TRBJ1-2; D call uncertain. DNA of the CDR3: TGCGCCAGCAGCCAAGACGGGAGGGAGAACTATGGCTACACCTTC. Residues: CASSQDGRENYGYTF.